The 27 T cell receptor beta chains below all came from one sample that was sequenced in a study of T cell clonality in common variable immunodeficiency (dated by TCRdb to about 2015). The protocol used for the library was the immunoSEQ multiplex PCR assay. TCRdb's version of the immuneACCESS table is confined to in-frame rearrangements and falls short of the full clone set. An unresolved V gene accounts for under half of the shortfall where checked; the remainder is of unknown origin. The table notes more than 55,000 clones here, none of them singletons. The top ten hold about 0.9% of the sample. Sequencing was done on a sample of peripheral blood mononuclear cells. The receptors were gathered from a person between 18 and 75 years old in good health.

The table lists this clone with many counts. Read data end 3 residues before the CDR3 end; the end is taken from the germline J gene. V and J are TRBV6-2 or TRBV6-3 and TRBJ1-2; 8 positions match TRBD1. Trimming at V came to 5 bases and at J to 0 bases, leaving 11 bases not matched to a gene. Germline V CDR1 and CDR2: MNHEY, SVGEGT. The CDR3 consists of 17 residues. CDR3 residues: CASSRNRDRTSNYGYTF. The CDR3 bases that were read are TGTGCCAGCAGTCGCAACCGGGACAGGACTTCTAACTATGGC.

A word on this clone: This may be a read error, as it is one base from a much larger clone. The sequence runs out 3 residues before the end of the CDR3; the remainder is reconstructed from the germline J gene. The V gene is TRBV19, the J gene TRBJ2-3; D possibly uses TRBD1 or TRBD2 (5 bases each). From germline, CDR1 is LNHDA and CDR2 SQIVND (reference sequence). The length of the CDR3 is 14 residues. The CDR3 DNA, read in part, is TGTGCCAGTAGTAGGTCAGGGAGCAATCAGCCG. Amino acids: CASSRSGSNQP. The CDR3 reads in full as CASSRSGSNQPQYF. Looking up the rest from reference TRBV19 and TRBJ2-3 gives the full variable domain: DGGITQSPKYLFRKEGQNVTLSCEQNLNHDAMYWYRQDPGQGLRLIYYSQIVNDFQKGDIAEGYSVSREKKESFPLTVTSAQKNPTAFYLCASSRSGSNQPQYFGPGTRLTVL.

This clone was counted ten times or more. The CDR3 goes on 3 residues after the read ends, and that part is filled in from the germline J gene. The gene calls are TRBV5-1 and TRBJ2-3, with D maybe TRBD2 (6 bases). CDR1 SGHRS and CDR2 YFSETQ come from the germline V gene. V lost 4 bases and J 1 base, leaving 13 bases between the germline ends. The CDR3 covers 15 residues. This CDR3 reads CASSPRTGGTDTQYF. CDR3 DNA, as far as it was read: TGCGCCAGCAGCCCTAGGACGGGGGGCACAGATACG.

This clone came up many times. The read comes to an end 3 residues before the CDR3 does, leaving the germline J gene to fill in the end. The V and J genes are TRBV12-3 or TRBV12-4 and TRBJ2-5; D perhaps matches TRBD1 (5 bases). V was cut by 3 bases and J by 7 bases, with 15 bases left in between. The CDR3 runs 14 residues. The CDR3 loop reads CASSFRALKGTQYF. The part of the CDR3 DNA that was read is TGTGCCAGCAGTTTCAGGGCCCTTAAGGGGACC.

This clone was detected many times. The limits of the CDR3 on the DNA are not certain, so only TCRdb's listed CDR3 is given. The chain has TRBV19 and TRBJ2-1; TRBD1 is taken as the D call from the table, unchecked against the DNA. Germline lookup yields CDR1 LNHDA and CDR2 SQIVND (reference sequence). Both ends counted, the CDR3 spans 15 residues. CDR3 amino acids: CASTSDRGSYNEQFF.

This clone was observed at least ten times. The CDR3 end is not reached by the read, which stops 3 residues before it; the germline J gene fills it in. The chain has TRBV7-3 and TRBJ2-1, with D maybe TRBD1 (6 bases). Germline assignment: CDR1 SGHTA and CDR2 FQGTGA. The CDR3 is made up of 16 amino acids. With 2 bases removed from V and 7 bases from J, the gap between germline ends came to 18 bases. CDR3 DNA (partial): TGTGCCAGCAGCTTACTCGCGCAGGGGCTTTTGAATGAG. It encodes CASSLLAQGLLNE. The CDR3, in full, reads CASSLLAQGLLNEQFF.

This clone appeared many times. The read terminates 3 residues before the CDR3 end, so the remaining end is supplied by the germline J gene. V usage is TRBV7-3 and J usage is TRBJ2-2; TRBD1 matches 8 bases. The germline V gene has CDR1 SGHTA and CDR2 FQGTGA. CDR3 size: 15 residues. V gave up 5 bases and J gave up 5 bases; unmatched junction bases: 7. CDR3: CASSPTGVDTGELFF. The CDR3 DNA, read in part, is TGTGCCAGCAGCCCGACAGGGGTAGATACCGGGGAG.

In the case of this clone: The read ends 3 residues shy of where the CDR3 ends; the end is completed using the germline J gene. The chain has TRBV7-9 and TRBJ2-4; D perhaps matches TRBD2 (7 bases). Trimming pared 3 bases from V and 9 bases from J, leaving 12 bases between. The germline V gene has CDR1 SEHNR and CDR2 FQNEAQ (reference sequence). This CDR3 region has 13 residues. Partial CDR3 DNA: TGTGCCAGCAGCTTGAACAGGGAGGGCATT. Its protein is CASSLNREGI. The full CDR3 protein is CASSLNREGIQYF.

This clone was recorded at least ten times. Read sequence stops 3 residues before the CDR3 end, and the germline J gene provides the missing end. This sequence joins TRBV29-1 and TRBJ1-2; no clear D gene. Trimming shortened V by 3 bases and J by 5 bases, and 7 bases separated the two germline ends. CDR1 is SQVTM, CDR2 ANQGSEA, per germline. CDR3 length equals 11 residues. CDR3 DNA, as far as it was read: TGCAGCGTTGAGGCTGAATATGGC. Translated, it gives CSVEAEYG. The entire CDR3 sequence reads CSVEAEYGYTF.

This clone occurred many times. The sequenced fragment ends 3 residues before the CDR3 boundary, so the rest is inferred from the germline J gene. This chain uses TRBV19 with TRBJ1-5, with a tentative D call TRBD1 (6 bases). Trimming took off 4 bases at V and 4 bases at J, with 8 bases between the two ends. This CDR3 has 13 amino acids. Looked up from germline, CDR1 is LNHDA and CDR2 is SQIVND (reference sequence). CDR3: CASSTDRNQPQHF. The CDR3 DNA, read in part, is TGTGCCAGTAGTACAGACAGGAATCAGCCC. Full variable domain (rest looked up from reference TRBV19 and TRBJ1-5): DGGITQSPKYLFRKEGQNVTLSCEQNLNHDAMYWYRQDPGQGLRLIYYSQIVNDFQKGDIAEGYSVSREKKESFPLTVTSAQKNPTAFYLCASSTDRNQPQHFGDGTRLSIL.

This clone was observed at least ten times. The CDR3 is cut off 3 residues early in the read; its end comes from the germline J gene. The V and J genes are TRBV5-1 and TRBJ1-4; TRBD1 matches at 9 bases. The CDR3 spans 16 residues. Germline loops: CDR1 SGHRS, CDR2 YFSETQ. CDR3 bases read: TGCGCCAGCAGCTTGGCACTGGGACAGGGTAATTCACCA. This translates into CASSLALGQGNSP. From start to end, the CDR3 is CASSLALGQGNSPLFF.

This clone came up a few times. The read halts 3 residues ahead of the CDR3 end, with the missing end drawn from the germline J gene. The chain carries TRBV19 and TRBJ1-2; D remains ambiguous. In germline, CDR1 is LNHDA, CDR2 SQIVND (reference sequence). This CDR3 has 16 residues. CDR3 bases read: TGTGCCAGTAGTATGAGGACTAGCGGGAGTGGCAATGAC. Translated, it gives CASSMRTSGSGND. The whole CDR3 protein reads CASSMRTSGSGNDYTF.

In its sample, this clone was seen many times. The read falls 3 residues short of the CDR3 end, and the missing part is taken from the germline J gene. The genes are TRBV19 and TRBJ1-1; no clear D. The ends were cut back, 6 bases at V and 5 bases at J, with 13 bases in the middle. Per germline, CDR1 LNHDA and CDR2 SQIVND (reference sequence). The length of the CDR3 is 13 residues. The CDR3 bases that were read are TGTGCCAGTAGCTCATTACATGAAACTGAA. Protein product: CASSSLHETE. The whole CDR3 sequence is CASSSLHETEAFF.

This clone showed up many times. The read terminates 3 residues before the CDR3 end, so the remaining end is supplied by the germline J gene. The chain is built from TRBV30 and TRBJ1-4; the match to TRBD1 covers 7 bases. The CDR3 is 14 amino acids. From germline, CDR1 is GTSNPN and CDR2 SVGIG (reference sequence). The trim removed 5 bases at V and 4 bases at J, leaving 7 bases unmatched. Partial CDR3 DNA: TGTGCCTGGGAGACACAGGGGTTTAATGAAAAA. It yields the protein CAWETQGFNEK. From start to end, the CDR3 is CAWETQGFNEKLFF.

At least ten counts were recorded for this clone. Read data end 3 residues before the CDR3 end; the end is taken from the germline J gene. The V call is TRBV10-1, the J call TRBJ2-2; maybe TRBD1 (5 bases). The V end was cut by 3 bases, the J end by 3 bases, with 5 bases between. This CDR3 spans 13 amino acids. Germline V gene data show CDR1 as WNHNN and CDR2 as SYGVQD (reference sequence). The part of the CDR3 DNA that was read is TGCGCCAGCAGTGACAGGGACACCGGGGAG. It yields the protein CASSDRDTGE. The entire CDR3 reads CASSDRDTGELFF.

This clone has ten or more counts. The CDR3 end is not reached by the read, which stops 3 residues before it; the germline J gene fills it in. The rearrangement uses TRBV18 and TRBJ2-6, with D uncertain. This CDR3 is built from 18 residues. V lost 5 bases and J 0 bases, leaving 17 bases between the germline ends. Germline lookup yields CDR1 KGHSH and CDR2 LQKENI. The CDR3: CASSALYEQSSGANVLTF. The covered CDR3 bases are TGTGCCAGCTCAGCCCTATATGAACAGAGCTCTGGGGCCAACGTC.

Worth noting for this clone: The CDR3 end is not reached by the read, which stops 3 residues before it; the germline J gene fills it in. This chain connects TRBV6-2 or TRBV6-3 to TRBJ2-3, with D possibly TRBD2 on 6 matching bases. Germline lookup yields CDR1 MNHEY and CDR2 SVGEGT. The CDR3 runs to 13 residues. Trimming shortened V by 6 bases and J by 1 base, and 8 bases separated the two germline ends. The CDR3 region is CASSPGGTDTQYF. The covered CDR3 bases are TGTGCCAGCAGCCCGGGGGGCACAGATACG.

This clone was recorded many times. With the read ending 3 residues before the CDR3 end, the germline J gene is used to fill in that end. The chain has TRBV5-1 and TRBJ2-2, with D possibly matching TRBD2 (6 bases). Germline CDR1 reads SGHRS; CDR2 reads YFSETQ. The CDR3 spans 13 residues. The sequenced CDR3 bases are TGCGCCAGCAGCCCGGACTATAATTCACCG. Translating it yields CASSPDYNSP. In full, the CDR3 is CASSPDYNSPLFF.

The CDR3 region is CSARTGNYGYTF. The covered CDR3 bases are TGCAGTGCCAGGACAGGGAACTATGGC. The chain joins TRBV20-1 to TRBJ1-2, with 8 bases fitting TRBD1. Read coverage stops 3 residues before the CDR3 terminus; the germline J gene supplies the remainder. CDR3 length: 12 residues. Germline V lookup: CDR1 DFQATT, CDR2 SNEGSKA (reference sequence). With 6 bases clipped from V and 2 bases from J, the junction kept 2 bases outside the gene matches.

This clone was seen ten or more times. The CDR3: CSAYAMTSGVSTDTQYF. The part of the CDR3 DNA that was read is TGCAGTGCCTACGCAATGACTAGCGGAGTTAGCACAGATACG. This sequence joins TRBV20-1 and TRBJ2-3; 9 bases are shared with TRBD2. The read finishes 3 residues shy of the CDR3 end, and the germline J gene is used to complete it. The junction had 13 bases not matched to a gene; V was cut back by 6 bases and J by 0 bases. CDR1 and CDR2 (germline): DFQATT, SNEGSKA (reference sequence). The CDR3 has 17 amino acids.

This clone has a count of ten or more. The read terminates 3 residues before the CDR3 end, so the remaining end is supplied by the germline J gene. The chain uses TRBV18 and TRBJ1-2, with 7 positions matching TRBD1. After removal of 4 bases from V and 4 bases from J, the junction contained 6 bases not matched to a gene. The CDR3 totals 14 residues. Germline loops: CDR1 KGHSH, CDR2 LQKENI. The CDR3 sequence is CASSLRDSLYGYTF. The part of the CDR3 DNA that was read is TGTGCCAGCTCACTCCGGGACAGTCTCTATGGC. Together with reference TRBV18 and TRBJ1-2, the CDR3 gives the full variable domain: NAGVMQNPRHLVRRRGQEARLRCSPMKGHSHVYWYRQLPEEGLKFMVYLQKENIIDESGMPKERFSAEFPKEGPSILRIQQVVRGDSAAYFCASSLRDSLYGYTFGSGTRLTVV.

This clone has a count of ten or more. The read comes to an end 3 residues before the CDR3 does, leaving the germline J gene to fill in the end. This chain links TRBV6-2 or TRBV6-3 with TRBJ1-1, with D perhaps matching TRBD1 (5 bases). V lost 6 bases and J lost 0, with 8 bases in between. Per the germline V gene, CDR1 is MNHEY and CDR2 is SVGEGT. This CDR3 has 13 residues. The covered CDR3 bases are TGTGCCAGCAGGATGACAGTGAACACTGAA. This translates into CASRMTVNTE. The whole CDR3 protein reads CASRMTVNTEAFF.

This clone came up many times. The CDR3 goes on 3 residues after the read ends, and that part is filled in from the germline J gene. The gene calls are TRBV20-1 and TRBJ2-3, with a weak D call TRBD2 (5 bases). The CDR3 covers 14 residues. CDR1 is DFQATT and CDR2 is SNEGSKA in the germline V gene (reference sequence). Trimming took off 7 bases at V and 3 bases at J, with 17 bases between the two ends. This CDR3 is CSVPVRGSTDTQYF. The sequenced CDR3 bases are TGCAGTGTTCCCGTCCGGGGAAGTACAGATACG.

This clone was counted at least ten times. The DNA ends 3 residues before the CDR3 does, and the rest of the CDR3 is filled in from the germline J gene. The chain recombines TRBV5-4 with TRBJ2-1, with D maybe TRBD2 (6 bases). Germline V gene data show CDR1 as SGHNT and CDR2 as YYREEE (reference sequence). The CDR3 runs 15 residues. V gave up 4 bases and J gave up 5 bases, with 16 bases separating them. CDR3 in amino acids: CASSDGTPDNNEQFF. The sequenced part of the CDR3 DNA is TGTGCCAGCAGCGACGGGACTCCTGACAACAATGAG.

This clone came up many times. The read halts 3 residues ahead of the CDR3 end, with the missing end drawn from the germline J gene. This chain links TRBV9 with TRBJ2-1; 8 bases map to TRBD2. J was trimmed by 6 bases and V by 0 bases; bases with no gene match: 5. Germline loops: CDR1 SGDLS, CDR2 YYNGEE. This CDR3 spans 15 amino acids. The covered CDR3 bases are TGTGCCAGCAGCGTAGCTCCTACTAGCGGCAATGAG. Translating gives CASSVAPTSGNE. The CDR3 in its entirety is CASSVAPTSGNEQFF.

As for this clone: A much larger clone lies one base from this, so it may be a read error. The CDR3 end is not reached by the read, which stops 3 residues before it; the germline J gene fills it in. Other nucleotide sequences in the sample specify the same CDR3. The chain recombines TRBV19 with TRBJ1-3; D gene ambiguous. The CDR3 sequence is 12 residues long. Germline loops: CDR1 LNHDA, CDR2 SQIVND (reference sequence). The sequenced CDR3 bases are TGTGCCACTACCCCGGACTTTAACACG. Protein: CATTPDFNT. The full CDR3 sequence reads CATTPDFNTIYF.

This clone showed up many times. The CDR3 goes on 3 residues after the read ends, and that part is filled in from the germline J gene. The chain recombines TRBV7-9 with TRBJ2-5; no clear D. V was clipped by 1 base and J by 4 bases, with 10 bases between them. There are 14 residues in the CDR3. CDR1 and CDR2 from the germline V gene are SEHNR and FQNEAQ (reference sequence). Partial CDR3 DNA: TGTGCCAGCAGCTTAGGTTTAGGGCGAGAGACC. Protein: CASSLGLGRET. The entire CDR3 sequence reads CASSLGLGRETQYF.